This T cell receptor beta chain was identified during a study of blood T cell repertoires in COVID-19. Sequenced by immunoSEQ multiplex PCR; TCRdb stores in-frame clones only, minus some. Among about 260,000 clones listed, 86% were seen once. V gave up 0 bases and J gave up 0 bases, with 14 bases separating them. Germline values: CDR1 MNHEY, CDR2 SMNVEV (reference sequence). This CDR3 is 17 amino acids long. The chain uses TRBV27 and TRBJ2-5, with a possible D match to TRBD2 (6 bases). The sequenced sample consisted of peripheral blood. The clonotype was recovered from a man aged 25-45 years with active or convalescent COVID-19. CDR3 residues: CASSLSGGSNYQETQYF. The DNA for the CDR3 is TGTGCCAGCAGTTTATCGGGGGGAAGTAACTACCAAGAGACCCAGTACTTC.